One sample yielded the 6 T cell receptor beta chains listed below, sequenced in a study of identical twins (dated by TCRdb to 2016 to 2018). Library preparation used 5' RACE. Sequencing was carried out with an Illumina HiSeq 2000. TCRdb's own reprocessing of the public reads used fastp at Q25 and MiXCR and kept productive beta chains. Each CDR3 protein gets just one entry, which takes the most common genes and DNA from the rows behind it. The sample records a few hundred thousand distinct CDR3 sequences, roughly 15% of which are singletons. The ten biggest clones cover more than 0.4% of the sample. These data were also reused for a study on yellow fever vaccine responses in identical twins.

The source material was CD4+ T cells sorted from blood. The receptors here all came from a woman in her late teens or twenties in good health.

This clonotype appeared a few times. The CDR3 here is CASSLRGLSSYGYTF. The CDR3 nucleotides are TGTGCCAGCAGTTTAAGGGGGTTAAGTAGCTATGGCTACACCTTC. J is TRBJ1-2 and V is TRBV27; D is perhaps TRBD1 (6 bases). There are 15 residues in the CDR3. CDR1 and CDR2 (germline): MNHEY, SMNVEV (reference sequence). V lost 2 bases, J lost 4 bases, and 14 bases lay in between.

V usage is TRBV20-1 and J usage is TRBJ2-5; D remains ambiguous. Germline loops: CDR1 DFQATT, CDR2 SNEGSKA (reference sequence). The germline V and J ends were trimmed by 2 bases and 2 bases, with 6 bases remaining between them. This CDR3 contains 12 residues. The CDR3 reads CSARFRQETQYF. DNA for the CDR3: TGCAGTGCTAGATTTAGACAAGAGACCCAGTACTTC.

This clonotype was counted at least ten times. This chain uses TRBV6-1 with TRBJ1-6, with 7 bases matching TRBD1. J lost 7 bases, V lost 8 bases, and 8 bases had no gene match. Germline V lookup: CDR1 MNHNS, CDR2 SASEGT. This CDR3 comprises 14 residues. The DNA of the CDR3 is TGTGCCAGCGCACCGGGACAGATGAATTCACCCCTCCACTTT. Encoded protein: CASAPGQMNSPLHF.

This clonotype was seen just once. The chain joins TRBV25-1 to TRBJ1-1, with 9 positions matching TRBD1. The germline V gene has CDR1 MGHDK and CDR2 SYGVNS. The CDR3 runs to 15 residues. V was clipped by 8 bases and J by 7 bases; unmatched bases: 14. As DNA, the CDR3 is TGTGCCAGCGGACCGGCCGGACAGGGGCCCTTTGAAGCTTTCTTT. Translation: CASGPAGQGPFEAFF.

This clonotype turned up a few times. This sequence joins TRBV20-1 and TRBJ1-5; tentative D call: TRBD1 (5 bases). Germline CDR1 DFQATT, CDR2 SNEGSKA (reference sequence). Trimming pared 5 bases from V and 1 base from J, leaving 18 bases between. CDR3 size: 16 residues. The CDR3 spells CSAGGDFYGSNQPQHF. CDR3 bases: TGCAGTGCTGGAGGGGACTTCTATGGAAGCAATCAGCCCCAGCATTTT.

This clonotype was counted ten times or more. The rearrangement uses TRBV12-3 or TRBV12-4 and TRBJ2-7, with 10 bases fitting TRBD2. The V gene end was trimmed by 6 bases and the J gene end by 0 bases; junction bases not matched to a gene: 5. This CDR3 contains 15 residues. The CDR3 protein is CASRARTSGSYEQYF. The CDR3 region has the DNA TGTGCCAGCAGGGCAAGGACTAGCGGCTCCTACGAGCAGTACTTC.